The 2 T cell receptor beta chains reported below all come from one sample, sequenced in a study of blood T cell repertoires in COVID-19. Data came from immunoSEQ multiplex PCR; TCRdb stores just in-frame clones and leaves some out. The data contain some 110,000 clones, around four fifths of them seen just once; the ten biggest clones take up 7.9%. Sequenced sample: peripheral blood. Receptors originate from a man aged 65-85 years with acute or convalescent COVID-19.

The chain has TRBV28 and TRBJ2-7; D perhaps matches TRBD2 (5 bases). The CDR3 extends over 13 amino acids. Trimming stripped 5 bases from V and 0 bases from J, with 8 bases between. Germline V lookup: CDR1 MDHEN, CDR2 SYDVKM. The CDR3 DNA sequence: TGTGCCAGCAGTGGGAGCCCCTCCTACGAGCAGTACTTC. Translated, it gives CASSGSPSYEQYF.

The chain carries TRBV5-1 and TRBJ2-3; perhaps TRBD1 as D (6 bases). Between the trimmed V and J ends, which lost 0 bases and 1 base, there was a span of 6 bases. CDR1 is SGHRS, CDR2 YFSETQ, per germline. The CDR3 spans 14 residues. The CDR3 loop reads CASSLGGRTDTQYF. DNA of the CDR3: TGCGCCAGCAGCTTGGGGGGGCGCACAGATACGCAGTATTTT.